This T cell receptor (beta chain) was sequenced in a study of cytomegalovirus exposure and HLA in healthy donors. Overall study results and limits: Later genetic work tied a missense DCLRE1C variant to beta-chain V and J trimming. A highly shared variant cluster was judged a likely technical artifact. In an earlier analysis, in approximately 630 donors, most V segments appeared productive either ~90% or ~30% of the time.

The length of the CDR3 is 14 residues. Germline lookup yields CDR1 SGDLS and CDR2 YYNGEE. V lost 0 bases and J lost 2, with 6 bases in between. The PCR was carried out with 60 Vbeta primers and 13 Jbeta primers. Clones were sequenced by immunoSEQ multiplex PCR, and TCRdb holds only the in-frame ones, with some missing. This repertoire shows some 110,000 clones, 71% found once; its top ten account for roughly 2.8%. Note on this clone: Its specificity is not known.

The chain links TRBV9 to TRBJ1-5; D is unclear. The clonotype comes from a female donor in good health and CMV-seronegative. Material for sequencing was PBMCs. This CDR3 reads CASSVGAGNQPQHF. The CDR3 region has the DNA TGTGCCAGCAGCGTAGGGGCAGGCAATCAGCCCCAGCATTTT.